This T cell receptor (beta chain) emerged from a study of blood T cell repertoires in COVID-19. Per the study methods: Reference gene primer amplification gave estimated nucleated cell counts. Produced via immunoSEQ multiplex PCR; TCRdb's table is partial and in-frame only. V and J calls and clone size follow that table, whereas D and trimming were derived from the DNA. The top ten clones hold 3% to 4% of a sample with approximately 300,000 clones, 88% of them seen once. The CDR3 is made up of 15 amino acids. Germline CDR1 reads MNHEY; CDR2 reads SVGAGI. Unmatched junction bases numbered 8, after V lost 7 bases and J lost 0 bases. This clone has only a few counts.

The clonotype was recovered from a woman between 50 and 59 years old with active or convalescent COVID-19. V and J are TRBV6-5 and TRBJ1-2; 7 nucleotides align to TRBD1. The specimen sequenced was peripheral blood. The CDR3 sequence: CASKQNRGSNYGYTF. The CDR3 nucleotides read TGTGCCAGCAAGCAAAACAGGGGTTCTAACTATGGCTACACCTTC.